This T cell receptor beta chain was recovered during a study of T cells after yellow fever vaccination. In this sample, this clonotype turned up a few times. MiXCR, applied by TCRdb to the 5' RACE reads, yields one record per CDR3 protein. This table has hundreds of thousands of distinct CDR3 sequences, 10% to 15% appearing once. Germline V gives CDR1 LGHDT, CDR2 YNNKEL (reference sequence). With V trimmed by 1 base and J by 3 bases, 7 bases remained unmatched. This CDR3 spans 16 amino acids. The genes are TRBV3-1 and TRBJ2-3; 7 positions match TRBD1. The sample consisted of PBMCs, taken on the day of the yellow fever booster vaccination. The receptor comes from a man younger than 45 who received the YFV17D yellow fever vaccine. The CDR3, as DNA: TGTGCCAGCAGCCAAGGTGGACAGGACGGAACAGATACGCAGTATTTT. Protein product: CASSQGGQDGTDTQYF.